A selection of T cell receptor beta chains follows, all from one sample in a study of cytomegalovirus exposure and HLA in healthy donors. The table came from immunoSEQ multiplex PCR; TCRdb's copy has only in-frame clones and leaves some out. The sample lists under 150,000 clones; 65% to 90% were seen once. Sequencing was carried out using PBMCs. These TCRs come from a man in his fifties or sixties in good health and CMV-seronegative. Both conserved end residues are part of each CDR3. A D gene is named only where the DNA matches it firmly. Size tells how often a clone was seen (once, few, many) or the class of an expanded clone, and some rows leave it out.

>few|TRBV19|TRBD1|TRBJ1-2
TGTGCCAGCGGACAGGCCACCGACTATGGCTACACCTTC
CASGQATDYGYTF
>NA|TRBV6-5|NA|TRBJ1-1
TGTGCCAGCAGCCCAAGGACGGGAGAGAACACTGAAGCTTTCTTT
CASSPRTGENTEAFF
>NA|TRBV5-4|TRBD2|TRBJ2-7
TGTGCCAGCAGGTCGGGGGAGCGGGGGTCTGGCGAGCAGTACTTC
CASRSGERGSGEQYF
>NA|TRBV5-1|NA|TRBJ2-1
TGCGCCAGCAGCGGGGTCACTAGCTCCTACAATGAGCAGTTCTTC
CASSGVTSSYNEQFF
>NA|TRBV7-6|TRBD2|TRBJ2-3
TGTGCCAGCAGCTTAGGAGGAGGACTAGCGGGGGATTCCACAGATACGCAGTATTTT
CASSLGGGLAGDSTDTQYF
>NA|TRBV6-6|TRBD1|TRBJ1-5
TGTGCCAGCAGTTTCGGACAGGGCAATCAGCCCCAGCATTTT
CASSFGQGNQPQHF
>NA|TRBV14|TRBD1|TRBJ2-7
TGTGCCAGCAGCCCACGACAGGGCTGGAGCTCCTACGAGCAGTACTTC
CASSPRQGWSSYEQYF
>NA|TRBV4-3|TRBD1|TRBJ1-2
TGCGCCAGCAGCCAAGAGTCAGGGGGCTTTGGCTACACCTTC
CASSQESGGFGYTF
>NA|TRBV7-9|NA|TRBJ2-5
TGTGCCAGTAGCCGGGACAACCAAGAGACCCAGTACTTC
CASSRDNQETQYF
>few|TRBV7-9|TRBD1|TRBJ2-3
TGTGCCAGCAGTCGGACAGGCGGCACAGATACGCAGTATTTT
CASSRTGGTDTQYF
>once|TRBV18|NA|TRBJ2-7
TGTGCCAGCTCACCAATTACGAGGGAGCAGTACTTC
CASSPITREQYF
>NA|TRBV6-6|NA|TRBJ1-6
TGTGCCAGCAGTTCCTGGGTAACAGGGTTAGGATCACCCCTCCACTTT
CASSSWVTGLGSPLHF
>NA|TRBV10-2|NA|TRBJ2-5
TGCGCCAGCACCCGGGGGGCTAAAGAGACCCAGTACTTC
CASTRGAKETQYF
>NA|TRBV2|NA|TRBJ2-5
TGTGCCAGCAGTGTGTCAGAAGAGACCCAGTACTTC
CASSVSEETQYF
>few|TRBV2|NA|TRBJ1-1
TGTGCCAGCTCCGGGGGGCTAAACACTGAAGCTTTCTTT
CASSGGLNTEAFF
>NA|TRBV7-9|TRBD1|TRBJ1-2
TGTGCCAGCAGCTCAACCGGGACAGCCTCCTATGGCTACACCTTC
CASSSTGTASYGYTF
>few|TRBV9|NA|TRBJ1-1
TGTGCCAGCAGCGTATCTTTTGTGAACACTGAAGCTTTCTTT
CASSVSFVNTEAFF
>NA|TRBV7-3|TRBD1|TRBJ1-6
TGTGCCAGCAGCTTAATGGGACAGGGTTCACCCCTCCACTTT
CASSLMGQGSPLHF
>NA|TRBV6-5|TRBD2|TRBJ2-5
TGTGCCAGCAGTTACTTAGCGGGGGCCCAAGAGACCCAGTACTTC
CASSYLAGAQETQYF
>NA|TRBV7-9|TRBD1|TRBJ1-5
TGTGCCAGCAGCTTAGAGGGGGCGGGCAATCAGCCCCAGCATTTT
CASSLEGAGNQPQHF
>NA|TRBV6-6|NA|TRBJ2-7
TGTGCCAGCAGTTACTCGTCGGGGATAACCTCCTACGAGCAGTACTTC
CASSYSSGITSYEQYF
>NA|TRBV6-5|NA|TRBJ1-1
TGTGCCAGCAGTTTGGACAGTCAGAACACTGAAGCTTTCTTT
CASSLDSQNTEAFF
>NA|TRBV2|NA|TRBJ1-3
TGTGCCAGCAGTCTCGACAGAAGAAACACCATATATTTT
CASSLDRRNTIYF
>few|TRBV13|TRBD2|TRBJ2-1
TGTGCCAGCAGCCGACTAGCGGGGGCCGGGAATGAGCAGTTCTTC
CASSRLAGAGNEQFF
>NA|TRBV6-1|NA|TRBJ1-3
TGTGCCAGCAGTCCAGGGTTTGCTGGAAACACCATATATTTT
CASSPGFAGNTIYF
>few|TRBV18|TRBD1|TRBJ1-5
TGTGCCAGCTCACCGGGACAGGGTAATCAGCCCCAGCATTTT
CASSPGQGNQPQHF
>NA|TRBV27|TRBD1|TRBJ2-7
TGTGCCAGCAGTTACAGGGGGCACTACGAGCAGTACTTC
CASSYRGHYEQYF
>NA|TRBV27|TRBD1|TRBJ1-1
TGTGCCAGCAGTTTGGACAGGGGGGCCTGGGGCACTGAAGCTTTCTTT
CASSLDRGAWGTEAFF
>NA|TRBV6-1|NA|TRBJ1-2
TGTGCCAGCTTAGAACAGTATGGCTACACCTTC
CASLEQYGYTF
>NA|TRBV30|TRBD1|TRBJ2-5
TGTGCCTGGAGACATCAGGGGGAAGAGACCCAGTACTTC
CAWRHQGEETQYF
>NA|TRBV30|TRBD2|TRBJ2-4
TGTGCCTGGAGTGTACGAACTAGCGGGGTATCTGGGGTAGCCAAAAACATTCAGTACTTC
CAWSVRTSGVSGVAKNIQYF
>NA|TRBV5-4|NA|TRBJ1-5
TGTGCCAGCAGCTACGACAACAATCAGCCCCAGCATTTT
CASSYDNNQPQHF
>NA|TRBV18|NA|TRBJ2-2
TGTGCCAGCTCACGCCAGGGTTCCACCGGGGAGCTGTTTTTT
CASSRQGSTGELFF
>NA|TRBV15|NA|TRBJ1-6
TGTGCAGCAGGGGCGAATAATTCACCCCTCCACTTT
CAAGANNSPLHF
>few|TRBV5-6|TRBD1|TRBJ1-1
TGTGCCAGCAGCTTTCGTTTTACAGGGGGCAATGGGAACACTGAAGCTTTCTTT
CASSFRFTGGNGNTEAFF
>NA|TRBV6-1|NA|TRBJ1-5
TGTGCCAGCATCGGGGGGGGCCAGCCCCAGCATTTT
CASIGGGQPQHF
>few|TRBV14|NA|TRBJ1-3
TGTGCCAGCAGCCAAGGCAGGGTGAAGGGAAACACCATATATTTT
CASSQGRVKGNTIYF
>NA|TRBV15|NA|TRBJ1-5
TGTGCCACCAGCCCGCGTGGGGGGGGGCCCCAGCATTTT
CATSPRGGGPQHF
>medium-sized|TRBV6-1|NA|TRBJ1-6
TGTGCCAGCAGTGAATGGGCAGGGGTTAATTCACCCCTCCACTTT
CASSEWAGVNSPLHF
>NA|TRBV5-6|NA|TRBJ2-1
TGTGCCAGCAGCTTGGCGTCAGCCTACAATGAGCAGTTCTTC
CASSLASAYNEQFF
>NA|TRBV7-2|NA|TRBJ2-7
TGTGCCAGCAGCCCGGACAGATACTCCTACGAGCAGTACTTC
CASSPDRYSYEQYF
>NA|TRBV2|NA|TRBJ2-2
TGTGCCAGCACCGGGACTGCAGGCGGGGAGCTGTTTTTT
CASTGTAGGELFF
>NA|TRBV10-3|NA|TRBJ2-7
TGTGCCATCAGTCAACTGACAGGGAGTAGCGGAGCCTCCCTATTTTACGAGCAGTACTTC
CAISQLTGSSGASLFYEQYF
>NA|TRBV5-6|NA|TRBJ1-1
TGTGCCAGCAGCCCCGGCGGGCCGAACACTGAAGCTTTCTTT
CASSPGGPNTEAFF
>NA|TRBV7-8|NA|TRBJ1-2
TGTGCCAGCAGCCAGGCCTCTGACGGTGGCTACACCTTC
CASSQASDGGYTF
>NA|TRBV27|NA|TRBJ2-5
TGTGCCAGCAGTTCTACGGGTTTTCGGGAGACCCAGTACTTC
CASSSTGFRETQYF
>NA|TRBV4-2|TRBD2|TRBJ2-2
TGTGCCAGCAGCCTCCCATTAGCGGGGGGGAGTAACACCGGGGAGCTGTTTTTT
CASSLPLAGGSNTGELFF
>NA|TRBV5-4|TRBD1|TRBJ2-5
TGTGCCAGCAGTTCCACCGGGACAGGGGAGACCCAGTACTTC
CASSSTGTGETQYF
>NA|TRBV2|NA|TRBJ2-7
TGTGCCAGCAGAATGGGGGCAGCCGAGCAGTACTTC
CASRMGAAEQYF
>NA|TRBV27|TRBD2|TRBJ2-1
TGTGCCAGCAGTGGGACTAGCGGGGGCCTCCGGGAGCAGTTCTTC
CASSGTSGGLREQFF
>NA|TRBV2|NA|TRBJ2-1
TGTGCCAGCAGTGTAGGCGGCGATGAGCAGTTCTTC
CASSVGGDEQFF
>NA|TRBV6-6|NA|TRBJ1-2
TGTGCCAGCAGCAGGGAGGGGACGTTTGGCTACACCTTC
CASSREGTFGYTF
>NA|TRBV9|NA|TRBJ2-5
TGTGCCAGCAGCGTAGATGGACAGAGGAAAGAGACCCAGTACTTC
CASSVDGQRKETQYF
>NA|TRBV12-1|NA|TRBJ2-5
TGTGCCAGCAGCTTTTTCGGGACTCTGCTCTGGGCGGGGGAGACCCAGTACTTC
CASSFFGTLLWAGETQYF
>few|TRBV30|NA|TRBJ1-2
TGTGCCACAACAGGGCACTCTAACTATGGCTACACCTTC
CATTGHSNYGYTF
>NA|TRBV7-7|NA|TRBJ2-2
TGTGCTAGCAGCCCCGGAGGGGATCGGACCGGGGAGCTGTTTTTT
CASSPGGDRTGELFF
>few|TRBV4-2|NA|TRBJ1-2
TGTGCCAGCAGCCAAGAGGTACCCTATACAGGGTATGGCTACACCTTC
CASSQEVPYTGYGYTF
>NA|TRBV4-2|TRBD2|TRBJ2-3
TGTGCCAGCAGCCAAAATGCGGGGGGGAGCACAGATACGCAGTATTTT
CASSQNAGGSTDTQYF
>NA|TRBV7-2|NA|TRBJ2-5
TGTGCCAGCAGCTTAGTTGGGCAGTTCAGAGAGACCCAGTACTTC
CASSLVGQFRETQYF